A single sample gave rise to the 27 T cell receptor beta chains below, sequenced in a study of blood T cell repertoires in COVID-19. Profiling relied on immunoSEQ multiplex PCR, and the TCRdb table lists in-frame clones only, not all of them. This repertoire shows 350,000 to 400,000 clones, around nine tenths found once; its top ten account for less than 2%. Material: PBMCs or T cells enriched from blood (not recorded which). These receptors were taken from a woman aged 25-40 years who had recovered from COVID-19.

The rearrangement links TRBV30 to TRBJ2-1; D not certain. Germline V gene lookup returns CDR1 GTSNPN and CDR2 SVGIG (reference sequence). V lost 4 bases and J 9 bases, leaving 19 bases between the germline ends. The CDR3 runs 14 residues. CDR3 DNA: TGTGCCTGGACTAGTTTTAAACACTTGGGTGAGCAGTTCTTC. Its protein product is CAWTSFKHLGEQFF.

V gene TRBV4-2 combines with J gene TRBJ2-4; the D gene is possibly TRBD1 (8 bases). V dropped 0 bases and J dropped 6 bases, with 12 bases sitting between them. The CDR3 has 15 residues. Germline V gene sequence: CDR1 LGHNA, CDR2 YNFKEQ. The CDR3 region has the DNA TGTGCCAGCAGCCAAGAGAACAGGGGGGGAAACATTCAGTACTTC. Amino acids: CASSQENRGGNIQYF.

V usage is TRBV5-1 and J usage is TRBJ2-1, with 8 bases lining up with TRBD2. This CDR3 region has 16 residues. Germline CDR1 and CDR2: SGHRS and YFSETQ. V lost 2 bases and J lost 4; bases outside the gene matches: 8. The CDR3 DNA is TGCGCCAGCAGCTTAGACGGGAGGGCCCATTACAATGAGCAGTTCTTC. Protein product: CASSLDGRAHYNEQFF. Using reference TRBV5-1 and TRBJ2-1 for the parts outside the CDR3, the full variable domain is KAGVTQTPRYLIKTRGQQVTLSCSPISGHRSVSWYQQTPGQGLQFLFEYFSETQRNKGNFPGRFSGRQFSNSRSEMNVSTLELGDSALYLCASSLDGRAHYNEQFFGPGTRLTVL.

The CDR3 protein is CASSGRGAFF. DNA for the CDR3: TGTGCCAGTAGTGGAAGGGGAGCTTTCTTT. This chain links TRBV19 with TRBJ1-1; a possible D gene is TRBD1 (5 bases). Germline V CDR1 and CDR2: LNHDA, SQIVND (reference sequence). The CDR3 spans 10 residues. With 5 bases removed from V and 10 bases from J, the gap between germline ends came to 8 bases.

For this clone: Other DNA sequences in the same sample also yield this CDR3. This sequence joins TRBV9 and TRBJ1-1; no definite D call. Germline CDR1 and CDR2: SGDLS and YYNGEE. Deletions cut 0 bases from V and 2 bases from J, with 8 bases between. This CDR3 is built from 14 residues. This CDR3 is CASSVAGQNTEAFF. In DNA form, the CDR3 reads TGTGCCAGCAGCGTAGCTGGGCAAAACACTGAAGCTTTCTTT.

The gene calls are TRBV14 and TRBJ2-5, with a possible D match to TRBD1 (7 bases). CDR3 size: 15 residues. V was pared by 11 bases and J by 5 bases, with 24 bases between. Per germline, CDR1 SGHDN and CDR2 FVKESK. CDR3 residues: CAGSARGQGRETQYF. For the CDR3, the DNA is TGTGCCGGCTCCGCGAGGGGGCAGGGGAGGGAGACCCAGTACTTC.

The J gene is TRBJ2-1, the V gene TRBV5-6; the D is unclear. CDR1 is SGHDT, CDR2 YYEEEE, per germline. The V end was cut by 7 bases, the J end by 9 bases, with 11 bases between. CDR3 length: 11 residues. CDR3 in DNA: TGTGCCAGCCTAGTGTCGGGTGAGCAGTTCTTC. Translating gives CASLVSGEQFF.

The chain is built from TRBV28 and TRBJ2-5; 8 positions agree with TRBD2. CDR1 is MDHEN, CDR2 SYDVKM, per germline. With 10 bases clipped from V and 6 bases from J, the junction kept 25 bases outside the gene matches. CDR3 length: 18 residues. The CDR3: CATDPHPRPGLVRKTQYF. CDR3 sequence (DNA): TGTGCCACCGACCCACATCCCCGCCCGGGACTAGTTAGGAAGACCCAGTACTTC.

This clone was observed a single time. J is TRBJ2-2 and V is TRBV4-1, with 12 positions matching TRBD2. The CDR3 contains 19 residues. Trimming took 0 bases from V and 6 from J; bases not matched to a gene: 11. From germline, CDR1 is MGHRA and CDR2 YSYEKL. CDR3 amino acids: CASSQDTLGLAGLSGELFF. DNA for the CDR3: TGCGCCAGCAGCCAAGACACTCTTGGACTAGCGGGGCTCTCCGGGGAGCTGTTTTTT.

In its sample, this clone was seen once. The V gene is TRBV19, the J gene TRBJ1-5; 11 bases are shared with TRBD1. From germline, CDR1 is LNHDA and CDR2 SQIVND (reference sequence). This CDR3 is 14 amino acids long. V lost 7 bases, J lost 6 bases, and 5 bases stayed unmatched. The CDR3 DNA follows: TGTGCCAGTACGGACAGGGGGCAAGGTCAGCCCCAGCATTTT. Translation gives CASTDRGQGQPQHF.

This clone has only a few counts. The rearrangement uses TRBV24-1 and TRBJ2-2; 8 bases are a match to TRBD1. This CDR3 has 14 residues. CDR1 KGHDR and CDR2 SFDVKD come from the germline V gene. Trimming removed 8 bases from V and 3 bases from J; junction bases left unmatched: 4. The CDR3 protein is CATTGGADTGELFF. The CDR3 coding sequence is TGTGCCACCACAGGGGGCGCGGACACCGGGGAGCTGTTTTTT.

The chain employs TRBV6-1 and TRBJ1-3, with TRBD1 matching over 8 bases. The V gene end was trimmed by 0 bases and the J gene end by 2 bases; junction bases not matched to a gene: 3. CDR1 MNHNS and CDR2 SASEGT come from the germline V gene. This CDR3 comprises 16 residues. In DNA, the CDR3 is TGTGCCAGCAGTGAAGCTCCGACAGGGGCTGGAAACACCATATATTTT. Encoded protein: CASSEAPTGAGNTIYF.

This clone was picked up one time. The chain has TRBV10-3 and TRBJ1-1; D remains ambiguous. Germline CDR1 is ENHRY and CDR2 is SYGVKD. The germline V and J ends were trimmed by 5 bases and 8 bases, with 12 bases remaining between them. This CDR3 is built from 12 residues. DNA for the CDR3: TGTGCCATCAGTCGAGGACTGGACGAAGCTTTCTTT. The encoded protein is CAISRGLDEAFF.

V usage is TRBV18 and J usage is TRBJ1-1, with D possibly matching TRBD1 (6 bases). This CDR3 is built from 14 residues. CDR1 is KGHSH and CDR2 is LQKENI in the germline V gene. V shed 1 base and J shed 4 bases, with 10 bases lying between them. The CDR3 bases are TGTGCCAGCTCACCACTCACAGGGATCACTGAAGCTTTCTTT. Protein sequence: CASSPLTGITEAFF.

J is TRBJ2-1 and V is TRBV7-3; D is possibly TRBD2 (6 bases). There are 15 residues in the CDR3. Trimming removed 5 bases at V and 0 bases at J, with 11 bases between. Per the germline V gene, CDR1 is SGHTA and CDR2 is FQGTGA. The CDR3 is CASSLLAISYNEQFF. The CDR3, as DNA: TGTGCCAGCAGCCTCCTAGCGATCTCCTACAATGAGCAGTTCTTC.

V and J are TRBV5-1 and TRBJ1-2; perhaps TRBD1 as D (6 bases). V was cut by 5 bases and J by 2 bases, with 10 bases left in between. The germline gives CDR1 SGHRS, CDR2 YFSETQ. This CDR3 has 13 amino acids. This chain's CDR3 is CASRDTGNYGYTF. The CDR3 DNA reads as TGCGCCAGCAGGGATACAGGGAACTATGGCTACACCTTC.

The rearrangement uses TRBV2 and TRBJ1-3; D possibly corresponds to TRBD1 (5 bases). This CDR3 region has 17 residues. V lost 2 bases and J 0 bases, leaving 14 bases between the germline ends. CDR1 is SNHLY, CDR2 FYNNEI, per germline. CDR3: CASSEQTVHISGNTIYF. In DNA form, the CDR3 reads TGTGCCAGCAGTGAACAGACAGTGCACATCTCTGGAAACACCATATATTTT.

The chain carries TRBV29-1 and TRBJ2-3, with D hard to call. CDR3 size: 12 residues. Germline V gene data show CDR1 as SQVTM and CDR2 as ANQGSEA. V lost 4 bases, J lost 2 bases, and 7 bases lay in between. For the CDR3, the DNA is TGCAGCGTTGCCCCAAACACAGATACGCAGTATTTT. Residues: CSVAPNTDTQYF.

The chain is built from TRBV30 and TRBJ1-1; D is ambiguous. V lost 0 bases and J lost 2, with 7 bases in between. The CDR3 is 13 residues long. Germline assignment: CDR1 GTSNPN and CDR2 SVGIG (reference sequence). The CDR3 spells CAWSVTQNTEAFF. The CDR3 DNA sequence: TGTGCCTGGAGTGTAACTCAAAACACTGAAGCTTTCTTT. Using reference TRBV30 and TRBJ1-1 for the parts outside the CDR3, the full variable domain is SQTIHQWPATLVQPVGSPLSLECTVEGTSNPNLYWYRQAAGRGLQLLFYSVGIGQISSEVPQNLSASRPQDRQFILSSKKLLLSDSGFYLCAWSVTQNTEAFFGQGTRLTVV.

This chain links TRBV18 with TRBJ2-3; D not resolved. The V gene's germline CDR1 is KGHSH and CDR2 LQKENI. The CDR3 has 11 residues. Trimming left V 6 bases short and J 2 bases short, with 3 bases between. CDR3 residues: CASSNTDTQYF. The CDR3 DNA reads TGTGCCAGCTCCAACACAGATACGCAGTATTTT.

The V gene is TRBV27, the J gene TRBJ2-5; tentatively, D is TRBD2 (5 bases). The ends were cut back, 6 bases at V and 3 bases at J, with 11 bases in the middle. There are 13 residues in the CDR3. The V gene's germline CDR1 is MNHEY and CDR2 SMNVEV (reference sequence). The CDR3 loop reads CASSTLGKETQYF. The CDR3 DNA reads TGTGCCAGCAGCACACTCGGGAAAGAGACCCAGTACTTC.

This clone was counted a few times. The DNA is omitted, as the CDR3 cannot be located on it reliably, and the CDR3 follows TCRdb's listing. V and J are TRBV10-3 and TRBJ1-2; whether TRBD1, the table's D call, matches the DNA was not checked. Germline CDR1 is ENHRY and CDR2 is SYGVKD. The CDR3 numbers 11 amino acids, ends counted. CDR3: CAIVGTGSFTF.

CDR3 bases: TGTGCCAGCAGTTTTAGGGGTAGTAACACCATATATTTT. This gives the protein CASSFRGSNTIYF. The chain joins TRBV28 to TRBJ1-3; a possible D gene is TRBD1 (5 bases). CDR1 is MDHEN and CDR2 is SYDVKM in the germline V gene. The CDR3 has 13 residues. V lost 3 bases, J lost 7 bases, and 10 bases lay in between. Based on the CDR3 plus reference TRBV28 and TRBJ1-3, the full variable domain is DVKVTQSSRYLVKRTGEKVFLECVQDMDHENMFWYRQDPGLGLRLIYFSYDVKMKEKGDIPEGYSVSREKKERFSLILESASTNQTSMYLCASSFRGSNTIYFGEGSWLTVV.

The rearrangement joins TRBV5-1 to TRBJ1-4; TRBD1 agrees at 12 bases. The CDR3 loop spans 19 amino acids. CDR1 SGHRS and CDR2 YFSETQ come from the germline V gene. V was pared by 4 bases and J by 8 bases, with 18 bases of the junction left unmatched. The CDR3 reads CASSGPVGTGGVRGEKLFF. The CDR3 nucleotides are TGCGCCAGCAGCGGCCCGGTTGGGACAGGGGGCGTCCGGGGGGAAAAACTGTTTTTT.

This rearrangement joins TRBV4-2 to TRBJ1-1; no definite D call. Germline loops: CDR1 LGHNA, CDR2 YNFKEQ. The CDR3 covers 13 residues. Trimming took off 3 bases at V and 5 bases at J, with 10 bases between the two ends. The CDR3 sequence: CASSHSPSTEAFF. In DNA form, the CDR3 reads TGTGCCAGCAGCCACTCCCCCTCGACTGAAGCTTTCTTT.

This chain connects TRBV5-1 to TRBJ1-4; tentatively, D is TRBD1 (5 bases). The CDR3 consists of 14 residues. Trimming left V 0 bases short and J 8 bases short, with 11 bases between. Germline values: CDR1 SGHRS, CDR2 YFSETQ. Here the CDR3 reads CASSLEGVVEKLFF. The CDR3 DNA follows: TGCGCCAGCAGCTTGGAAGGGGTCGTCGAAAAACTGTTTTTT.

V gene TRBV3-1 (or the pseudogene TRBV3-2) combines with J gene TRBJ2-3, with no clear D. The CDR3 has 18 residues. Germline lookup yields CDR1 LGHDT and CDR2 YNNKEL (reference sequence). V gave up 4 bases and J gave up 4 bases, with 24 bases separating them. CDR3 bases: TGTGCCAGCAGCCGAAAAGGTCTGGAGACGATGTTCGCAGATACGCAGTATTTT. It codes for CASSRKGLETMFADTQYF.